A selection of T cell receptor beta chains follows, all from one sample in a study of CD8+ T cells in alopecia areata. The method was immunoSEQ multiplex PCR; TCRdb's version includes in-frame clones alone and lacks a portion of them. This sample yields approximately 150,000 clones, of which roughly 60% are seen a single time; roughly 17% belongs to the top ten. The sample here was CD4+ T cells sorted from blood, taken at roughly week 55, from a patient treated with tofacitinib. Every receptor here comes from a human donor with alopecia areata. The CDR3 runs from the conserved cysteine through the conserved F or W. The D gene is left open where the match is weak. Not every row has a clone size; where given, it reads once, few, many or a size class.

d_call j_call v_call clone_size cdr3_nt cdr3_aa
NA TRBJ2-5 TRBV27 NA TGTGCCAGCGGAGCGGTCTCGGGGGCGGAGACCCAGTACTTC CASGAVSGAETQYF
NA TRBJ2-7 TRBV29-1 few TGCAGCGTTGTGCCGGGAACCTACGAGCAGTACTTC CSVVPGTYEQYF
NA TRBJ2-3 TRBV29-1 NA TGCAGCGTTGACCAGGGGACTAGCACAGATACGCAGTATTTT CSVDQGTSTDTQYF
NA TRBJ2-3 TRBV19 few TGTGCCACGCAGTGGGCAGATACGCAGTATTTT CATQWADTQYF
NA TRBJ1-2 TRBV28 NA TGTGCAACAAGCGGTAACTATGGCTACACCTTC CATSGNYGYTF
NA TRBJ2-1 TRBV6-6 once TGTGCCAGCAGCCTGGACCCCAATGAGCAGTTCTTC CASSLDPNEQFF
NA TRBJ1-5 TRBV23-1 NA TGCGCCAGCAGTCAGGGCTGCAATCAGCCCCAGCATTTT CASSQGCNQPQHF
NA TRBJ2-2 TRBV27 NA TGTGCCAGCAGTTCCTTCACGAACGGGGAGCTGTTTTTT CASSSFTNGELFF
NA TRBJ2-1 TRBV7-2 NA TGTGCCAGCAGCTCCACAGCCGCTCAGTTCTTC CASSSTAAQFF
TRBD1 TRBJ1-5 TRBV30 NA TGTGCCTGGAGTGTACGGACAGGGGATCAGCCCCAGCATTTT CAWSVRTGDQPQHF
NA TRBJ2-3 TRBV5-1 few TGCGCCAGCAGCTTGGATGGGACACTAACGATCGATACGCAGTATTTT CASSLDGTLTIDTQYF
NA TRBJ1-1 TRBV7-9 few TGTGCCAGCACCCCAGGGGCAGCGAACACTGAAGCTTTCTTT CASTPGAANTEAFF
TRBD2 TRBJ2-3 TRBV4-1 NA TGCGCCAGCAGTCTAGCGGTACCAGATACGCAGTATTTT CASSLAVPDTQYF
NA TRBJ1-5 TRBV9 NA TGTGCCAGCAGCGCCCGGGACAGCAATCAGCCCCAGCATTTT CASSARDSNQPQHF
NA TRBJ2-3 TRBV28 NA TGTGCCAGCAGTTTTAGGGACGGGCGCAATACGCAGTATTTT CASSFRDGRNTQYF
TRBD2 TRBJ2-3 TRBV27 NA TGTGCCAGCAGTTTACAACCGGGGGGAACAGATACGCAGTATTTT CASSLQPGGTDTQYF
NA TRBJ1-2 TRBV5-1 NA TGCGCCAGCAGCCCAGGACATGGAGCTAACTATGGCTACACCTTC CASSPGHGANYGYTF
NA TRBJ2-5 TRBV7-9 NA TGTGCCAGCAGCCCCAATACGATACAGACCCAGTACTTC CASSPNTIQTQYF
NA TRBJ1-6 TRBV29-1 NA TGCAGCGTTGACCGCGGAGATAATTCACCCCTCCACTTT CSVDRGDNSPLHF
NA TRBJ2-3 TRBV29-1 NA TGCAGCGTTGAAAGGGACGTAGATACGCAGTATTTT CSVERDVDTQYF
TRBD1 TRBJ1-2 TRBV7-9 NA TGTGCCAGCAGCCACTCCGGGACAGCTTATGGCTACACCTTC CASSHSGTAYGYTF
NA TRBJ2-2 TRBV30 NA TGTGCCTGGAGTCCACGGTGGGGCTCCACCGGGGAGCTGTTTTTT CAWSPRWGSTGELFF
TRBD1 TRBJ2-7 TRBV5-1 NA TGCGCCAGCAGCTTGGATGGACAGGGTTCCTCCTACGAGCAGTACTTC CASSLDGQGSSYEQYF
NA TRBJ1-6 TRBV18 NA TGTGCCAGCTCACCACGGGGCAGTAATTCACCCCTCCACTTT CASSPRGSNSPLHF
NA TRBJ1-2 TRBV4-2 NA TGTGCCAGCAGCCAAGATCCGGGGAACTATGGCTACACCTTC CASSQDPGNYGYTF
NA TRBJ2-5 TRBV20-1 NA TGCAGTTGGGGGCGGGAGACCCAGTACTTC CSWGRETQYF
NA TRBJ1-6 TRBV5-6 NA TGTGCCAGCAGCCCCCTTGGAAGAGATTCACCCCTCCACTTT CASSPLGRDSPLHF
TRBD2 TRBJ2-5 TRBV9 NA TGTGCCAGCAGCGCTGGGGCTAGCGGCGAAAAGACCCAGTACTTC CASSAGASGEKTQYF
TRBD2 TRBJ2-3 TRBV18 NA TGTGCCAGCTCACCGCGGAGCGGGACTAGCGGGACAGATACGCAGTATTTT CASSPRSGTSGTDTQYF
NA TRBJ2-3 TRBV29-1 few TGCAGCGGGGGAGGACTATTCGTCACAGATACGCAGTATTTT CSGGGLFVTDTQYF
NA TRBJ1-1 TRBV25-1 once TGTGCCAGCAAAGGGGCGAACACTGAAGCTTTCTTT CASKGANTEAFF
NA TRBJ2-4 TRBV7-9 NA TGTGCATCCGGAGTAGGGGAAAACATTCAGTACTTC CASGVGENIQYF
NA TRBJ1-3 TRBV11-2 NA TGTGCCAGCAGCTCCCTCTTGGTGGCAAACACCATATATTTT CASSSLLVANTIYF
TRBD1 TRBJ2-2 TRBV4-1 few TGCGCCAGCCAGGGCCTACGACAGGGGGCCGGGGAGCTGTTTTTT CASQGLRQGAGELFF
NA TRBJ1-1 TRBV5-1 NA TGCGCCAGCACCCCCGGTGGACCGAACACTGAAGCTTTCTTT CASTPGGPNTEAFF
TRBD2 TRBJ2-4 TRBV14 NA TGTGCCAGCAGCCGAGCGGGGCTGGAAAACATTCAGTACTTC CASSRAGLENIQYF
TRBD1 TRBJ2-2 TRBV29-1 NA TGCAGCGCCAACGCCGGGACAGGGGGCACCGGGGAGCTGTTTTTT CSANAGTGGTGELFF
TRBD1 TRBJ1-5 TRBV30 NA TGTGCCTGGAGCCGGGGACAGGGATATCAGCCCCAGCATTTT CAWSRGQGYQPQHF
TRBD1 TRBJ2-5 TRBV10-3 medium-sized TGTGCCATCAGTCCCGAGGGGGACAGGGCATCGAAGACCCAGTACTTC CAISPEGDRASKTQYF